These 18 T cell receptor beta chains came from one sample sequenced in a study of OX40 agonist ivuxolimab in advanced cancers. TCRdb's table, derived via immunoSEQ multiplex PCR, lists solely in-frame clones and lacks some. The sample consists of roughly 43,000 clones, over 65% of them appearing once. Sample: CD4+ or CD8+ T cells sorted from blood, taken in a trial of the OX40 agonist ivuxolimab. The receptor set was obtained from an adult with an advanced solid tumor such as melanoma, head and neck, liver or kidney cancer.

The chain carries TRBV6-1 and TRBJ2-2; D ambiguous. CDR1 and CDR2 from the germline V gene are MNHNS and SASEGT. The CDR3 spans 11 residues. V was trimmed by 7 bases and J by 5 bases, leaving 5 bases between them. The CDR3 here is CASIRTGELFF. CDR3 DNA: TGTGCCAGCATCCGAACCGGGGAGCTGTTTTTT.

V is TRBV7-9 and J is TRBJ1-1; 8 bases line up with TRBD1. The CDR3 totals 14 residues. The germline V gene encodes CDR1 SEHNR and CDR2 FQNEAQ (reference sequence). V gave up 4 bases and J gave up 1 base; unmatched junction bases: 2. In DNA, the CDR3 is TGTGCCAGCAGCTCCGGGACAGGGAACACTGAAGCTTTCTTT. Residues: CASSSGTGNTEAFF.

CDR3 coding DNA: TGTGCCAGCAGCTTAGTCTTCGGGGGGGCCGCCGGGGAGCTGTTTTTT. Amino acids: CASSLVFGGAAGELFF. The gene calls are TRBV7-2 and TRBJ2-2, with TRBD2 matching over 8 bases. V gave up 1 base and J gave up 6 bases; unmatched junction bases: 7. This CDR3 region has 16 residues. Germline assignment: CDR1 SGHTA and CDR2 FQGNSA.

This clone occurred a few times. The chain combines TRBV7-2 with TRBJ1-2; D is perhaps TRBD1 (5 bases). Between the trimmed V and J ends, which lost 2 bases and 7 bases, there was a span of 20 bases. The germline gives CDR1 SGHTA, CDR2 FQGNSA. There are 16 residues in the CDR3. Here the CDR3 reads CASSLSQPPGPGGYTF. The CDR3 DNA sequence: TGTGCCAGCAGCTTAAGTCAGCCGCCAGGGCCGGGTGGCTACACCTTC.

V is TRBV5-6 and J is TRBJ2-3; 7 bases line up with TRBD2. J lost 5 bases, V lost 1 base, and 7 bases had no gene match. The germline CDR1 and CDR2 sequences are SGHDT and YYEEEE. This CDR3 comprises 15 residues. The chain's CDR3 is CASSLQAGRKDTQYF. CDR3 coding DNA: TGTGCCAGCAGCTTGCAAGCGGGGAGAAAAGATACGCAGTATTTT.

The CDR3 spells CASSLRGGPNTGELFF. CDR3 bases: TGTGCCAGCAGCCTAAGGGGGGGTCCGAACACCGGGGAGCTGTTTTTT. The V and J genes are TRBV9 and TRBJ2-2, with D possibly matching TRBD2 (7 bases). CDR1 and CDR2 from the germline V gene are SGDLS and YYNGEE. The V end lost 4 bases, the J end lost 0 bases, and 13 bases lay between the germline ends. CDR3 size: 16 residues.

This chain connects TRBV5-8 to TRBJ2-5; 8 bases are a match to TRBD2. J lost 5 bases, V lost 2 bases, and 5 bases had no gene match. This CDR3 region has 14 residues. The germline V gene has CDR1 SGHTS and CDR2 YDEGEE. CDR3 bases: TGTGCCAGCAGCTTCGGGGGGGACGCGGAGACCCAGTACTTC. It encodes CASSFGGDAETQYF.

The chain carries TRBV9 and TRBJ1-2; no clear D. Germline CDR1 is SGDLS and CDR2 is YYNGEE. This CDR3 contains 14 residues. Trimming took off 4 bases at V and 8 bases at J, with 18 bases between the two ends. The CDR3 DNA is TGTGCCAGCAGCACCCGAGCGGCCGCGGGCGGCTACACCTTC. Translated: CASSTRAAAGGYTF.

J is TRBJ1-2 and V is TRBV9, with unresolved D. Germline assignment: CDR1 SGDLS and CDR2 YYNGEE. V was shortened by 8 bases and J by 0 bases, with 14 bases between the two germline ends. There are 14 residues in the CDR3. CDR3 in amino acids: CASNMGSTNYGYTF. CDR3 DNA sequence: TGTGCCAGTAATATGGGCAGTACTAACTATGGCTACACCTTC.

V is TRBV6-6 and J is TRBJ1-5, with unresolved D. Between the trimmed V and J ends, which lost 5 bases and 1 base, there was a span of 6 bases. This CDR3 has 13 residues. Germline CDR1 is MNHNY and CDR2 is SVGAGI (reference sequence). The CDR3 here is CASSTHSNQPQHF. The CDR3 DNA is TGTGCCAGCAGTACCCACAGCAATCAGCCCCAGCATTTT.

The chain employs TRBV4-2 and TRBJ1-1; 8 bases line up with TRBD1. This CDR3 has 15 residues. The ends lost 1 base at V and 6 bases at J; junction bases unmatched: 7. The germline V gene encodes CDR1 LGHNA and CDR2 YNFKEQ. The CDR3 nucleotides are TGTGCCAGCAGCCAAGGGGCACAGGGGGGCTCTGAAGCTTTCTTT. Protein sequence: CASSQGAQGGSEAFF.

This chain joins TRBV5-4 and TRBJ1-1, with 7 bases lining up with TRBD1. V dropped 2 bases and J dropped 6; count of bases not matched to a gene: 13. In germline, CDR1 is SGHNT, CDR2 YYREEE (reference sequence). This CDR3 is built from 16 residues. CDR3 nucleotides: TGTGCCAGCAGCTTAGTACAGGGGAAGGTAATCGCTGAAGCTTTCTTT. Amino acids: CASSLVQGKVIAEAFF.

The chain recombines TRBV19 with TRBJ1-1; TRBD1 agrees at 7 bases. J lost 4 bases, V lost 5 bases, and 10 bases had no gene match. The CDR3 is made up of 15 amino acids. Looked up from germline, CDR1 is LNHDA and CDR2 is SQIVND (reference sequence). CDR3 sequence (DNA): TGTGCCAGTAGTGAACAGGGGAGGCGAACCACTGAAGCTTTCTTT. It yields the protein CASSEQGRRTTEAFF.

The rearrangement links TRBV5-4 to TRBJ2-2; D is unresolved. Per germline, CDR1 SGHNT and CDR2 YYREEE (reference sequence). V lost 4 bases and J lost 0, with 13 bases in between. This CDR3 spans 16 amino acids. The DNA of the CDR3 is TGTGCCAGCAGCCGACCCCCCGCTTCGAACACCGGGGAGCTGTTTTTT. This encodes CASSRPPASNTGELFF.

V and J are TRBV7-8 and TRBJ1-4, with 7 positions matching TRBD1. V dropped 6 bases and J dropped 7; count of bases not matched to a gene: 11. Germline CDR1 SGHVS, CDR2 FQNEAQ. The CDR3 consists of 15 residues. Written as DNA, the CDR3 is TGTGCCAGCAGTCAACAGGGGCTCATGAGTGAAAAACTGTTTTTT. Translating it yields CASSQQGLMSEKLFF.

The chain carries TRBV5-4 and TRBJ2-3; 12 bases agree with TRBD2. Germline V gene lookup returns CDR1 SGHNT and CDR2 YYREEE (reference sequence). The CDR3 has 15 amino acids. The V segment lost 4 bases and the J segment 3 bases; nucleotides outside the gene matches: 3. The CDR3 sequence is CASSPGLAGTDTQYF. The CDR3 DNA reads as TGTGCCAGCAGCCCCGGACTAGCGGGGACAGATACGCAGTATTTT.

The chain recombines TRBV19 with TRBJ1-1, with a weak D call TRBD1 (5 bases). The germline V and J ends were trimmed by 7 bases and 4 bases, with 13 bases remaining between them. The CDR3 runs 13 residues. The germline V gene has CDR1 LNHDA and CDR2 SQIVND (reference sequence). In DNA, the CDR3 is TGTGCCAGTAATTTGGTGGGGCGCACTGAAGCTTTCTTT. Its protein product is CASNLVGRTEAFF. Variable domain in full (rest from reference TRBV19 and TRBJ1-1): DGGITQSPKYLFRKEGQNVTLSCEQNLNHDAMYWYRQDPGQGLRLIYYSQIVNDFQKGDIAEGYSVSREKKESFPLTVTSAQKNPTAFYLCASNLVGRTEAFFGQGTRLTVV.

The V call is TRBV5-5, the J call TRBJ1-1, with 7 positions matching TRBD1. The CDR3 covers 15 residues. Germline CDR1 SGHKS, CDR2 YYEKEE (reference sequence). The ends lost 2 bases at V and 0 bases at J; junction bases unmatched: 4. CDR3 bases: TGTGCCAGCAGCTTATCGACAGGGTTGAACACTGAAGCTTTCTTT. This sequence encodes CASSLSTGLNTEAFF. Full variable domain (missing parts from reference TRBV5-5 and TRBJ1-1): DAGVTQSPTHLIKTRGQQVTLRCSPISGHKSVSWYQQVLGQGPQFIFQYYEKEERGRGNFPDRFSARQFPNYSSELNVNALLLGDSALYLCASSLSTGLNTEAFFGQGTRLTVV.